This TCR beta chain was sequenced in a study of cytomegalovirus exposure and HLA in healthy donors. The primer mix had 60 Vbeta and 13 Jbeta primers. The protocol was immunoSEQ multiplex PCR, while the TCRdb copy is restricted to in-frame clones and leaves out a portion. The data contain about 190,000 clones, more than 70% of them singletons. CDR1 is SGHNT and CDR2 is YYREEE in the germline V gene (reference sequence). There are 14 residues in the CDR3. V was clipped by 4 bases and J by 7 bases, with 15 bases between them. The sequencing input was PBMCs. The receptor was derived from a man between 35 and 55 years old in good health and CMV-seropositive. V is TRBV5-4 and J is TRBJ2-1, with D perhaps TRBD1 (5 bases). CDR3 sequence (DNA): TGTGCCAGCAGCATTAGCAGGGCGAGGAATGAGCAGTTCTTC. Its protein is CASSISRARNEQFF.